Each of the 3 T cell receptor beta chains below was sequenced from the same sample in a study of blood T cells in healthy people across ages. PCR was performed a second time for about 7 to 11 cycles using a sample-barcoded 5' primer and a J-beta primer mix. TCRdb called the 5' RACE reads again in MiXCR, with one record for every CDR3 protein. The sample carries 1.5 million to 2 million distinct CDR3 sequences, less than 50% recorded once. Sequencing input: blood. These receptors were collected from a middle-aged woman in good health.

This clonotype was detected a few times. The chain uses TRBV6-2 or TRBV6-3 and TRBJ2-3; 9 bases agree with TRBD1. CDR1 is MNHEY and CDR2 is SVGEGT in the germline V gene. The CDR3 runs 14 residues. J was trimmed by 5 bases and V by 6 bases; bases with no gene match: 6. The chain's CDR3 is CASSSATGGDTQYF. The CDR3 DNA follows: TGTGCCAGCAGCTCCGCGACAGGGGGAGATACGCAGTATTTT.

This clonotype was detected once. The chain links TRBV2 to TRBJ2-7; D gene uncertain. The CDR3 extends over 15 amino acids. Trimming took 0 bases from V and 5 from J, leaving 14 bases between them. CDR1 is SNHLY, CDR2 FYNNEI, per germline. The CDR3 sequence: CASSEAAANLNEQYF. In DNA form, the CDR3 reads TGTGCCAGCAGTGAAGCGGCGGCCAATCTCAACGAGCAGTACTTC.

The chain uses TRBV2 and TRBJ2-4, with 11 bases aligning to TRBD1. The end of the DNA fits TRBJ2-7 better, so the J call may be wrong. The CDR3 is 13 residues long. From germline, CDR1 is SNHLY and CDR2 FYNNEI. In DNA form, the CDR3 reads TGTGCCAGCATGGACAGGGGGCACCACGAGCAGTACTTC. Translating gives CASMDRGHHEQYF.